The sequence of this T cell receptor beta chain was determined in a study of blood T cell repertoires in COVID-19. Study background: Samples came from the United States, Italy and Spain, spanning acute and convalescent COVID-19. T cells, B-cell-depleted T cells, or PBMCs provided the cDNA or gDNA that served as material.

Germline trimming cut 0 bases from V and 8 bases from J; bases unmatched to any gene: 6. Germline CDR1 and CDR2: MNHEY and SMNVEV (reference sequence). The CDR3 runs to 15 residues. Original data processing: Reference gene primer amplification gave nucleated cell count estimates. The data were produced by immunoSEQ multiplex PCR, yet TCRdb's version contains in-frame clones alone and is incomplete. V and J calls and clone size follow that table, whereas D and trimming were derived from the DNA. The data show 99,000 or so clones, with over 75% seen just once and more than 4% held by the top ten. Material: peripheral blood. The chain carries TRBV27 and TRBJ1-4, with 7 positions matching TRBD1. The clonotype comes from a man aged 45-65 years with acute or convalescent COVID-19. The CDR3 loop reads CASSLSADRWEKLFF. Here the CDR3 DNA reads TGTGCCAGCAGTTTATCCGCGGACAGGTGGGAAAAACTGTTTTTT.